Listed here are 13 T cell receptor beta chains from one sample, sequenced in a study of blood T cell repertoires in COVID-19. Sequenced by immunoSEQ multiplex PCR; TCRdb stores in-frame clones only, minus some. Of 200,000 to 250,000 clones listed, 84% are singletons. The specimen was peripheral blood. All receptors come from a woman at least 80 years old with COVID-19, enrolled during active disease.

The CDR3 region is CASSLERGGETQYF. The CDR3 coding sequence is TGTGCCAGCAGCTTGGAGAGGGGGGGAGAGACCCAGTACTTC. The rearrangement links TRBV5-4 to TRBJ2-5; D may be TRBD2 (7 bases). Germline loops: CDR1 SGHNT, CDR2 YYREEE (reference sequence). V was cut by 0 bases and J by 4 bases, with 10 bases left in between. CDR3 length: 14 residues.

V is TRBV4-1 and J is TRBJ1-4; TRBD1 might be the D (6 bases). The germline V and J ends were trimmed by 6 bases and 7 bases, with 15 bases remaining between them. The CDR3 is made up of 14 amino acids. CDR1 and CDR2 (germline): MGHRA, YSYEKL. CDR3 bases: TGCGCCAGCAGTCGAGGGGGAGCAACTGAAAAACTGTTTTTT. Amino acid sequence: CASSRGGATEKLFF.

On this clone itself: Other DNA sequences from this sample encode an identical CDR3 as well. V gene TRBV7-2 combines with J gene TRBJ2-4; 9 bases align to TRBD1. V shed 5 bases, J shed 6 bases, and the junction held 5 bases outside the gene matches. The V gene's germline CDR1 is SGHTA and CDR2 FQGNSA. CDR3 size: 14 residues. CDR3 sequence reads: CASSLQGAGNIQYF. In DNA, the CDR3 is TGTGCCAGCAGCCTACAGGGGGCTGGAAACATTCAGTACTTC.

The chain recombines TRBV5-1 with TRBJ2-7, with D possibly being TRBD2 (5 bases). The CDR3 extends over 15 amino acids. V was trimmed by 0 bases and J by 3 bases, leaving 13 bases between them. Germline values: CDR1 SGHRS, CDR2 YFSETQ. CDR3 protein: CASSLAGGGDYEQYF. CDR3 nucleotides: TGCGCCAGCAGCTTGGCCGGAGGTGGGGACTACGAGCAGTACTTC.

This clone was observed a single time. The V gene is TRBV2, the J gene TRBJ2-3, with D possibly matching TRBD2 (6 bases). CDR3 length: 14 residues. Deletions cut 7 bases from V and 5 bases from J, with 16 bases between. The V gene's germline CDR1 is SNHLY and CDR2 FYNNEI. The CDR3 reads CASIRDLVKDTQYF. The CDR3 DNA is TGTGCCAGCATCCGGGACTTAGTTAAAGATACGCAGTATTTT.

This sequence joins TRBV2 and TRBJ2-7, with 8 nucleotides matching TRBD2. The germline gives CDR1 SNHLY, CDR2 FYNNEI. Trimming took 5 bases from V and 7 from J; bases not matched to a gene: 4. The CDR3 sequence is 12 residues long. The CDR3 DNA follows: TGTGCCAGCAGTTCCACGGGGGGGGAGCAGTACTTC. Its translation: CASSSTGGEQYF.

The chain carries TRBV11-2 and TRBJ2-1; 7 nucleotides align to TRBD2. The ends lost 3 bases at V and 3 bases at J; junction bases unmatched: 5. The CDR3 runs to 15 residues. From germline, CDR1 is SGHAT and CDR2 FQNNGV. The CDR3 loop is CASSLGRAFYNEQFF. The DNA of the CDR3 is TGTGCCAGCAGCTTGGGGAGGGCCTTCTACAATGAGCAGTTCTTC.

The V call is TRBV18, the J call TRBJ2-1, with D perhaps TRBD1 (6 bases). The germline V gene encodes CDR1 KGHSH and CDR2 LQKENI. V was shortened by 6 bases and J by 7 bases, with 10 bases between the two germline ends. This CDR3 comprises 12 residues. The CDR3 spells CASSLDRNEQFF. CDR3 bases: TGTGCCAGCTCCTTGGACAGAAATGAGCAGTTCTTC.

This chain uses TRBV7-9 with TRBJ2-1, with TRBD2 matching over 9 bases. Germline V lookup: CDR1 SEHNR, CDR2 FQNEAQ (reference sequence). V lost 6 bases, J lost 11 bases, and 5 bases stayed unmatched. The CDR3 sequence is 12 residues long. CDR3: CASRPSGTKQFF. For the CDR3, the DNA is TGTGCCAGCAGACCTAGCGGGACAAAGCAGTTCTTC.

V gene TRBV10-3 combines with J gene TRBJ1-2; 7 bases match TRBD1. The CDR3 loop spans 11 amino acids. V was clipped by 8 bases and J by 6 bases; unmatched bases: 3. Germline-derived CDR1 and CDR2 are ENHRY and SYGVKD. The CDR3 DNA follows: TGTGCCATCGGGGGACAGCATGGCTACACCTTC. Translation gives CAIGGQHGYTF.

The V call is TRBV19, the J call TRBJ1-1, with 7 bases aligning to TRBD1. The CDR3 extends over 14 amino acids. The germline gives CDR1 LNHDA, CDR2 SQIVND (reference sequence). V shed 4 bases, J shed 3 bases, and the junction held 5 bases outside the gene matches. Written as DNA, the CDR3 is TGTGCCAGTAGTAACAGGGGCTCGGACACTGAAGCTTTCTTT. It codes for CASSNRGSDTEAFF.

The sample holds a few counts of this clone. The DNA for the CDR3 is TGTGCCAGCAGCCCACCGCGACTAGCGTGGACCTACGAGCAGTACTTC. Translating gives CASSPPRLAWTYEQYF. The rearrangement links TRBV7-2 to TRBJ2-7; TRBD2 aligns across 8 bases. V dropped 5 bases and J dropped 2; count of bases not matched to a gene: 11. Germline loops: CDR1 SGHTA, CDR2 FQGNSA. The CDR3 loop spans 16 amino acids.

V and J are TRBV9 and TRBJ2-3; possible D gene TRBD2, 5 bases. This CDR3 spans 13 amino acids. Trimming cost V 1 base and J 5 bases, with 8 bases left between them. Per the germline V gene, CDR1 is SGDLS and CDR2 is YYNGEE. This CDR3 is CASSVQLGDTQYF. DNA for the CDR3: TGTGCCAGCAGCGTACAACTAGGAGATACGCAGTATTTT.